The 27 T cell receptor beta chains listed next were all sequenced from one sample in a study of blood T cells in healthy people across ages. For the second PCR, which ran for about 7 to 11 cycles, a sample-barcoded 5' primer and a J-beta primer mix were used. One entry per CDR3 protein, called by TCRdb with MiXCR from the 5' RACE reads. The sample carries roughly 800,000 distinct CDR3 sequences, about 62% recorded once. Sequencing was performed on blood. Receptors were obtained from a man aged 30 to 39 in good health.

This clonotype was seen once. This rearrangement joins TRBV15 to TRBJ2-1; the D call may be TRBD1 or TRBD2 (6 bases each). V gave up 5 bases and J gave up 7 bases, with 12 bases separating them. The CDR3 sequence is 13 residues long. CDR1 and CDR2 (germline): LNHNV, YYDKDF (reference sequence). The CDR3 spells CATSGTGRNEQFF. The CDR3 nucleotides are TGTGCCACCAGCGGTACAGGGAGGAATGAGCAGTTCTTC.

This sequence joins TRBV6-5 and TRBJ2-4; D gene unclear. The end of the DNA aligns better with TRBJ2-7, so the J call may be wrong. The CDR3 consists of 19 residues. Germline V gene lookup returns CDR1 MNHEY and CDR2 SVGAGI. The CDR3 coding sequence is TGTGCCAGCAGTTCCAGCCTCGGCAGTGCCCGGGTTCTTGGCTACGAGCAGTACTTC. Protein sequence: CASSSSLGSARVLGYEQYF.

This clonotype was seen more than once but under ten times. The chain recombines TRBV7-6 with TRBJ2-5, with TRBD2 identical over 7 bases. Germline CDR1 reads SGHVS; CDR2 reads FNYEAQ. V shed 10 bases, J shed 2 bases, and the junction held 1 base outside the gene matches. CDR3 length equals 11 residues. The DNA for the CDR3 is TGTGCCACCGGGGGGCAAGAGACCCAGTACTTC. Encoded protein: CATGGQETQYF.

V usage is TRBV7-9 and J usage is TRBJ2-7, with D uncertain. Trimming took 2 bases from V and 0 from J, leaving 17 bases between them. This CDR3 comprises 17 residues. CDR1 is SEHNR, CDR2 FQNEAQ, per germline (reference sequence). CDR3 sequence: CASSLYPEPKISYEQYF. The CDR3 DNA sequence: TGTGCCAGCAGCTTATATCCAGAGCCAAAAATCTCCTACGAGCAGTACTTC.

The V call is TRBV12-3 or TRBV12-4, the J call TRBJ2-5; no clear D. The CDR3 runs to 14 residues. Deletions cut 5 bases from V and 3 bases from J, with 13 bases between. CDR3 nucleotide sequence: TGTGCCAGCAGTCGCCCTGACGGAGAAGAGACCCAGTACTTC. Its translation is CASSRPDGEETQYF.

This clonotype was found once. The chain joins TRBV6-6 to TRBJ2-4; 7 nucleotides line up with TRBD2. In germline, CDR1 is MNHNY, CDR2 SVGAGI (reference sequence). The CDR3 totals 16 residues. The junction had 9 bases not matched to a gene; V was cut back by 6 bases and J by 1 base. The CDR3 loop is CASSESLGGAKNIQYF. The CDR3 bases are TGTGCCAGCAGCGAATCCCTGGGGGGGGCCAAAAACATTCAGTACTTC.

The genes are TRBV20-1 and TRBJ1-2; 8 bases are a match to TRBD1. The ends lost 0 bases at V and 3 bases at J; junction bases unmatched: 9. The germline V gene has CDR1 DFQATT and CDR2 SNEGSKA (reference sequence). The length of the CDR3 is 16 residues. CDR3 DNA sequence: TGCAGTGCTAGAGATTGGGGCGGACAGGGACACTATGGCTACACCTTC. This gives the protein CSARDWGGQGHYGYTF.

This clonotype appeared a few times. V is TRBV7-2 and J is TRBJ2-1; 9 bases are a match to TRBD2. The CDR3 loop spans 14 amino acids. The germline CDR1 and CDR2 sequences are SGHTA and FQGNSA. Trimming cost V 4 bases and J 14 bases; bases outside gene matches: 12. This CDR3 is CASSSLGTSTRKFF. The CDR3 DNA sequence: TGTGCCAGCAGCTCCCTTGGGACTAGCACCAGGAAGTTCTTC.

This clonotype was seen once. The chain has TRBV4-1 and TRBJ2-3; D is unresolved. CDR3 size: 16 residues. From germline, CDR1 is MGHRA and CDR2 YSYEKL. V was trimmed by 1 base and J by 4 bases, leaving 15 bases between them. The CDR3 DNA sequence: TGCGCCAGCAGCCAAGGAGTCTTGTTTTTCCCAGATACGCAGTATTTT. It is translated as CASSQGVLFFPDTQYF.

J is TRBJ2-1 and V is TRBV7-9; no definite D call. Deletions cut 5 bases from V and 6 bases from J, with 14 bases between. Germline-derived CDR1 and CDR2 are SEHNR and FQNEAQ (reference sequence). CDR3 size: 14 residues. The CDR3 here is CASSPQAVGNEQFF. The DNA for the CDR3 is TGTGCCAGCAGCCCCCAAGCCGTTGGCAATGAGCAGTTCTTC.

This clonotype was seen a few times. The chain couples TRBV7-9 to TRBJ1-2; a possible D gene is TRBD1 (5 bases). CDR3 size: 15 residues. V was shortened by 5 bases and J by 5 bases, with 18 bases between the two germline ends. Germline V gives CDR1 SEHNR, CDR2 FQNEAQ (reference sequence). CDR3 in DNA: TGTGCCAGCAGCAATAGTGTGGGACTTGGGTATGGCTACACCTTC. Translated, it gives CASSNSVGLGYGYTF.

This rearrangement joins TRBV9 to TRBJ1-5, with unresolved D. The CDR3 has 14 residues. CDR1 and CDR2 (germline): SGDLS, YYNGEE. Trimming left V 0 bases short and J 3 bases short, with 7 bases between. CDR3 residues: CASSVGAVNQPQHF. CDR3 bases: TGTGCCAGCAGCGTAGGCGCGGTCAATCAGCCCCAGCATTTT.

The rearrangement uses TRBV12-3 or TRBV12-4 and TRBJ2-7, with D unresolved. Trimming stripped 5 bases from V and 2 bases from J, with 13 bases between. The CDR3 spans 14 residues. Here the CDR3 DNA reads TGTGCCAGCAGTGTTGGGGTTAAGGCCTACGAGCAGTACTTC. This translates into CASSVGVKAYEQYF.

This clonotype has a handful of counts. As DNA, the CDR3 is TGCAGTGCTCGACGATCCTACAATGAGCAGTACTTC. Protein sequence: CSARRSYNEQYF. The chain uses TRBV20-1 and TRBJ2-5; D unclear. The CDR3 is made up of 12 amino acids. Germline V gene lookup returns CDR1 DFQATT and CDR2 SNEGSKA (reference sequence). Between the trimmed V and J ends, which lost 5 bases and 11 bases, there was a span of 18 bases.

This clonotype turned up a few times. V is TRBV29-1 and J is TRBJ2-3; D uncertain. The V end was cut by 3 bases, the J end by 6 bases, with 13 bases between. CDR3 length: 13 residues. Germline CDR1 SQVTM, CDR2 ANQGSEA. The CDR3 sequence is CSVDGGLGDTQYF. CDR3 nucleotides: TGCAGCGTTGATGGCGGCCTCGGGGATACGCAGTATTTT.

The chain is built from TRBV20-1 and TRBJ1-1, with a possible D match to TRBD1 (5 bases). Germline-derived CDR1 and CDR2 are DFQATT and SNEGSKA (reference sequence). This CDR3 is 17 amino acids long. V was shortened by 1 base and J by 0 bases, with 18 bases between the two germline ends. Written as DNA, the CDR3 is TGCAGTGCTAGAGGACAGTCGGGAAGGGCCATGAACACTGAAGCTTTCTTT. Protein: CSARGQSGRAMNTEAFF.

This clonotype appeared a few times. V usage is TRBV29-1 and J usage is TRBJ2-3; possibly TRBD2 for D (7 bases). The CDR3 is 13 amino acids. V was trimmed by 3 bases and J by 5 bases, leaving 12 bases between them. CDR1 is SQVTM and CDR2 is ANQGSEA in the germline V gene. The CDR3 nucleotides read TGCAGCGTTGATTCGGGGGGCGTAGATACGCAGTATTTT. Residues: CSVDSGGVDTQYF.

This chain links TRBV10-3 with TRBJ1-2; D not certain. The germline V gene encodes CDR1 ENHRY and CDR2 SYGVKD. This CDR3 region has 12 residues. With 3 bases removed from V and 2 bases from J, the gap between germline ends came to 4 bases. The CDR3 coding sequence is TGTGCCATCAGTGAAGGCAACTATGGCTACACCTTC. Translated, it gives CAISEGNYGYTF.

The CDR3 here is CASREFWTSGPLYEQYF. The CDR3 DNA reads TGTGCCAGCAGAGAATTCTGGACTAGCGGACCTCTCTACGAGCAGTACTTC. The gene calls are TRBV6-7 and TRBJ2-7, with 10 bases that match TRBD2. TRBV6-7 is identified as an open reading frame with a role that is uncertain. Losses at the gene ends were 6 bases for V and 3 bases for J; bases not matched to a gene: 14. The CDR3 contains 17 residues.

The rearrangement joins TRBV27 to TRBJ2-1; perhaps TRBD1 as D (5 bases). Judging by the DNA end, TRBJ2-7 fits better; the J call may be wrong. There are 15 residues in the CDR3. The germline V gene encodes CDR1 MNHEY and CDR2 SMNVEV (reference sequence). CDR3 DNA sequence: TGTGCCAGCAGACTTCTCCCGCTGACAGTCTACGAGCAGTACTTC. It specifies CASRLLPLTVYEQYF.

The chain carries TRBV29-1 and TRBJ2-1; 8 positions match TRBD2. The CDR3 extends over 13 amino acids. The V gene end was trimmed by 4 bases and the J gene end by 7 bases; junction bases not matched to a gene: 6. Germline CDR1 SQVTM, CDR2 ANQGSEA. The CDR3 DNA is TGCAGCGTTGGGGCGGGGGGCTTAAATGAGCAGTTCTTC. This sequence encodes CSVGAGGLNEQFF.

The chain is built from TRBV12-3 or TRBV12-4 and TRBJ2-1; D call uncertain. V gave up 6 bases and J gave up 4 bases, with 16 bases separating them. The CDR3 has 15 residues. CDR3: CASSRTEGPYNEQFF. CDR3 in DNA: TGTGCCAGCAGCCGCACGGAAGGACCGTACAATGAGCAGTTCTTC.

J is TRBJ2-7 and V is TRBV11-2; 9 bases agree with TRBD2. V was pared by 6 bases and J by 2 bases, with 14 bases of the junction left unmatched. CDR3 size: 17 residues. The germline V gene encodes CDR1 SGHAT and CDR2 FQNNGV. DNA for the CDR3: TGTGCCAGCAGTCGCCAGGGCGGGAGGGACGAGACCTACGAGCAGTACTTC. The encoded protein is CASSRQGGRDETYEQYF.

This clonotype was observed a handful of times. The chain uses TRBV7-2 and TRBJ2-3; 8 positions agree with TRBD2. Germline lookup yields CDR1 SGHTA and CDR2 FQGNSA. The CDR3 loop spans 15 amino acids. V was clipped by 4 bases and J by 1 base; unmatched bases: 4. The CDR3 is CASSSQTSGTDTQYF. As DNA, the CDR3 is TGTGCCAGCAGCTCCCAGACTAGCGGCACAGATACGCAGTATTTT.

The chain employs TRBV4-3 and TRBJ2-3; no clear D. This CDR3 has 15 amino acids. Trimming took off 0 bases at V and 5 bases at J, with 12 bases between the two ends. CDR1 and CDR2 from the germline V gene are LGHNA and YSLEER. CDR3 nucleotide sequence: TGCGCCAGCAGCCAAGATCAGAGCGACCTAGATACGCAGTATTTT. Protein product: CASSQDQSDLDTQYF.

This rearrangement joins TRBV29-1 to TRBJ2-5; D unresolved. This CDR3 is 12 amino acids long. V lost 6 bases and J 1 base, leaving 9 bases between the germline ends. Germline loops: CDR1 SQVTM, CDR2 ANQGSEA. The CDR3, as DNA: TGCAGCGTCTACTTCACCCAAGAGACCCAGTACTTC. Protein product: CSVYFTQETQYF.

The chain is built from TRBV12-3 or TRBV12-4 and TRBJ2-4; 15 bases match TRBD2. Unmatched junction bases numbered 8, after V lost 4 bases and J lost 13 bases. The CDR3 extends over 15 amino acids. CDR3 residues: CASSSGGLAGGRQYF. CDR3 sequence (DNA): TGTGCCAGCAGTTCGGGGGGACTAGCGGGAGGTCGGCAGTACTTC.